The clone carrying this T cell receptor beta chain was seen at least ten times. The antigen is not known. The CDR3 is 13 amino acids. Losses at the gene ends were 6 bases for V and 15 bases for J; bases not matched to a gene: 12. Quantitative 5'-RACE with molecular barcodes produced the TCR beta libraries. TCRdb passed the 5' RACE reads through MiXCR, listing each CDR3 protein once. The data show some 220,000 distinct CDR3 sequences, roughly 8% seen once. This sample is part of a study of CD8 T cells in ankylosing spondylitis. Findings of the study overall: With a CD8+ phenotype, disease-linked clones were relatively rare in peripheral blood.

The clonotype was recovered from a female donor with ankylosing spondylitis or in good health (not recorded which). This chain connects TRBV12-3 or TRBV12-4 to TRBJ2-1, with 9 bases aligning to TRBD1. The specimen was blood, either unsorted or a sorted T cell fraction (not recorded which). CDR3: CASRTGGFQYGFF. CDR3 coding DNA: TGTGCCAGCAGAACAGGGGGCTTCCAGTACGGGTTCTTC.